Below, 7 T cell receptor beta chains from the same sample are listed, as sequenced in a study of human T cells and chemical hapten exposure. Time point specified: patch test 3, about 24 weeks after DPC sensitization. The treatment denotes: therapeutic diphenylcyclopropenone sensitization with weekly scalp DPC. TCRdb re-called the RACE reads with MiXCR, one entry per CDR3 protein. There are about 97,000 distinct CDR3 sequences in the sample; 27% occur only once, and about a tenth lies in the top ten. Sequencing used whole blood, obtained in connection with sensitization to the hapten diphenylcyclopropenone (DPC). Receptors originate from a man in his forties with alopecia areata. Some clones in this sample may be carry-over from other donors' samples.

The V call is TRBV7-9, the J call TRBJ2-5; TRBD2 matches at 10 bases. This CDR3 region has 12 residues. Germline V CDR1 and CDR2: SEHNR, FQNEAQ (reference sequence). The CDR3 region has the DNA TGTGGAAGCGGGAGGGCCGAGGAGACCCAGTACTTC. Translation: CGSGRAEETQYF. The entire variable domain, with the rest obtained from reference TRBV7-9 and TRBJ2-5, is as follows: DTGVSQNPRHKITKRGQNVTFRCDPISEHNRLYWYRQTLGQGPEFLTYFQNEAQLEKSRLLSDRFSAERPKGSFSTLEIQRTEQGDSAMYLCGSGRAEETQYFGPGTRLLVL.

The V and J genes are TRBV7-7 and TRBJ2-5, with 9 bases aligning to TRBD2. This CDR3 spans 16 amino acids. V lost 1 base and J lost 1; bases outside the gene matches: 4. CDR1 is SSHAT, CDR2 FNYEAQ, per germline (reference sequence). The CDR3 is CASSLGLAGLQETQYF. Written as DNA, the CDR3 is TGTGCCAGCAGCTTAGGCCTAGCGGGGCTCCAAGAGACCCAGTACTTC.

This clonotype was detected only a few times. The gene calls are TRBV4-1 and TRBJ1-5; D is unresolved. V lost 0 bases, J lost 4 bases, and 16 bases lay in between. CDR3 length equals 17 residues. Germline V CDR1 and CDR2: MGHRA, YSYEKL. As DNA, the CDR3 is TGCGCCAGCAGCCAAGATTCGATACGGAGAGAGAATCAGCCCCAGCATTTT. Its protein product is CASSQDSIRRENQPQHF.

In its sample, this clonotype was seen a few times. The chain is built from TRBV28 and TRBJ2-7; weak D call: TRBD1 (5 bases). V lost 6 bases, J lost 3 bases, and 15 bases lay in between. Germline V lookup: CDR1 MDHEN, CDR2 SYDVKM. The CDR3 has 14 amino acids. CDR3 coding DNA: TGTGCCAGCAGCCCAGGGAATTCGGTCTACGAGCAGTACTTC. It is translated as CASSPGNSVYEQYF.

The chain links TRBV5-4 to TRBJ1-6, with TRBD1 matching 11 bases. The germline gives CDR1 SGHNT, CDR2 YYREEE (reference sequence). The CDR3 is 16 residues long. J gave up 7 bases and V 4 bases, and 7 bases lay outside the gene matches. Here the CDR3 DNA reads TGTGCCAGCAGCGGGACAGGGGGTACGAGGAATTCACCCCTCCACTTT. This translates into CASSGTGGTRNSPLHF.

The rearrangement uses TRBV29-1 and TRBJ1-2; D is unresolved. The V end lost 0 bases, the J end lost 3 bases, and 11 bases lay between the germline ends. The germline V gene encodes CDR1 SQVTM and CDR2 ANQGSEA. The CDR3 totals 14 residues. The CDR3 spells CSVEDRFPDYGYTF. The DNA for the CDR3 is TGCAGCGTTGAAGATCGGTTCCCCGACTATGGCTACACCTTC.

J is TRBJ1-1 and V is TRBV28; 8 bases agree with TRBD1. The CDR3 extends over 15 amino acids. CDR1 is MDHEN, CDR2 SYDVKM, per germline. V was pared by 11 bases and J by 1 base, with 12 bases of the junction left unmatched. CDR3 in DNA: TGTGCCGGGTCGACAGGGGAATTGCCGAACACTGAAGCTTTCTTT. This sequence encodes CAGSTGELPNTEAFF.